This TCR beta chain stems from a study of shared clonotypes between healthy human individuals. For the study at large: A few men and two women, aged 18 to 49, were donors. CD4 naive and memory got three plates each, CD8 naive two, CD8 memory one.

Every immunoSEQ plate was one replicate of a subset's evenly spread DNA. Under the authors' procedure: Filtering differed, since immunoSEQ gave only junction sequences and no quality scores. Assay: immunoSEQ multiplex PCR; the TCRdb copy retains only in-frame clones and omits some. The D gene and trimming were derived from the DNA, and the V and J assignments and clone size from that table. The sample holds approximately 1,500,000 clones, under 99% seen once. As regards this clone: Additional DNA sequences in this sample encode the identical CDR3.

Germline V lookup: CDR1 LNHDA, CDR2 SQIVND (reference sequence). Trimming shortened V by 1 base and J by 5 bases, and 11 bases separated the two germline ends. This CDR3 has 14 amino acids. The V gene is TRBV19, the J gene TRBJ1-2, with D perhaps matching TRBD1 (5 bases). This receptor was identified in a man younger than 45 in good health. Sequenced input: naive CD4+ T cells sorted from blood. Documented subset: CD45RA+ positively selected. The CDR3 spells CASSIGGADYGYTF. Here the CDR3 DNA reads TGTGCCAGTAGTATAGGAGGGGCAGATTATGGCTACACCTTC.